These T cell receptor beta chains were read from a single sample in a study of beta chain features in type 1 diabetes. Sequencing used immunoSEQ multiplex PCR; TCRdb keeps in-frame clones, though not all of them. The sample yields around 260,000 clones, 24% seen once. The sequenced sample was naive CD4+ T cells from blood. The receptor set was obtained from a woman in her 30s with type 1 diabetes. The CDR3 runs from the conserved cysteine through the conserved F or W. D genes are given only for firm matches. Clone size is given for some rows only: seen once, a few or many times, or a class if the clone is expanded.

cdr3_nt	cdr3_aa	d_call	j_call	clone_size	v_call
TGTGCCAGCAGTCTTGACAGGGGGGAGGATGAGCAGTTCTTC	CASSLDRGEDEQFF	TRBD1	TRBJ2-1	few	TRBV2
TGTGCCAGCAGTTCGGGGGCCTACGAGCAGTACTTC	CASSSGAYEQYF	.	TRBJ2-7	few	TRBV2
TGTGCCAGCAGCTTAGGCCCGGCGGGAGGCGGAGATACGCAGTATTTT	CASSLGPAGGGDTQYF	TRBD2	TRBJ2-3	.	TRBV7-3
TGCGCCAGCAGCCAAGACCAGGGGGTCCTCACCTACGAGCAGTACTTC	CASSQDQGVLTYEQYF	TRBD1	TRBJ2-7	once	TRBV4-1
TGCGCCAGCAGCTCTACAGATACGCAGTATTTT	CASSSTDTQYF	.	TRBJ2-3	.	TRBV5-1
TGTGCCAGCTCATCGTACCAAGAGACCCAGTACTTC	CASSSYQETQYF	.	TRBJ2-5	few	TRBV18
TGTGCCAGCAGCTTAGATCCCCCCATGAACACTGAAGCTTTCTTT	CASSLDPPMNTEAFF	.	TRBJ1-1	.	TRBV7-9
TGTGCCAGTAGTAACATGGCCGAGGGTACGCAGTATTTT	CASSNMAEGTQYF	.	TRBJ2-3	.	TRBV19
TGCGCCAGCAGCTGGAGTCAAGAGACCCAGTACTTC	CASSWSQETQYF	.	TRBJ2-5	.	TRBV5-1
TGTGCCAGCAGTTTAAGTAGCGGGGGACCTCGTGAGTGGTATTTT	CASSLSSGGPREWYF	TRBD2	TRBJ2-3	few	TRBV28
TGTGCCAGCAGCTTGACAGCGGGAGGGAGCTCCTACGAGCAGTACTTC	CASSLTAGGSSYEQYF	TRBD2	TRBJ2-7	.	TRBV7-2
TGCGCCAGCAGCCAGGCTCCCAGAACAGGGGGAAATGGTGAAGCTTTCTTT	CASSQAPRTGGNGEAFF	TRBD1	TRBJ1-1	.	TRBV4-1
TGCAGCGTTGAAAGGGAGAAATTTGGAGCTTTCTTT	CSVEREKFGAFF	.	TRBJ1-1	few	TRBV29-1
TGTGCCAGCAGCCCACCTCCGCGACTTTACACCGGGGAGCTGTTTTTT	CASSPPPRLYTGELFF	.	TRBJ2-2	.	TRBV7-9
TGTGCCAGCAGCGTAGGAAGGTCTAGCGGGCGAGAGACCCAGTACTTC	CASSVGRSSGRETQYF	TRBD2	TRBJ2-5	.	TRBV9
TGTGCCAGCAGCCAACGGAACTATGGCTACACCTTC	CASSQRNYGYTF	.	TRBJ1-2	.	TRBV14
TGCGCCAGCACCTTCACAGGGGCGAACACCGGGGAGCTGTTTTTT	CASTFTGANTGELFF	TRBD1	TRBJ2-2	.	TRBV5-1
TGTGCCAGCAGCTTAACTAGACTAAGCTACAATGAGCAGTTCTTC	CASSLTRLSYNEQFF	.	TRBJ2-1	.	TRBV7-3
TGCGCCAGCAGCCAGGGACAGGGGGCGTATGAGCAGTTCTTC	CASSQGQGAYEQFF	TRBD1	TRBJ2-1	few	TRBV4-1
TGTGCTAGTGCCACAGGGGGGATCACAGATACGCAGTATTTT	CASATGGITDTQYF	TRBD1	TRBJ2-3	.	TRBV12-5
TGTGCCAGCAGCTCCTTACCGGGACTCTTAGGAAACACCATATATTTT	CASSSLPGLLGNTIYF	.	TRBJ1-3	.	TRBV7-8
TGTGCCAGCAGCCTAGACAGGGTGGGCGAGCAGTACTTC	CASSLDRVGEQYF	TRBD1	TRBJ2-7	.	TRBV28
TGTGCCAGCAGCGTAGAGGCCACTCACCGAGGCTATGGCTACACCTTC	CASSVEATHRGYGYTF	.	TRBJ1-2	.	TRBV9
TGCGCCAGCAGCTTGTGGACTAGAAGCGGGCAGTACTTC	CASSLWTRSGQYF	TRBD2	TRBJ2-7	.	TRBV5-1
TGTGCCAGCAGCTCAGGAGGTGGCTACACCTTC	CASSSGGGYTF	.	TRBJ1-2	.	TRBV7-9
TGTGCCATCAGCAAGACAGTCTACGAGCAGTACTTC	CAISKTVYEQYF	.	TRBJ2-7	few	TRBV10-3
TGTGCCAGCAGTTACGGGACAGGAGACCCCTACGAGCAGTACTTC	CASSYGTGDPYEQYF	TRBD1	TRBJ2-7	few	TRBV6-6
TGCAGTGGTAGGAACACTGAAGCTTTCTTT	CSGRNTEAFF	.	TRBJ1-1	few	TRBV29-1
TGTGCCAGCAGCCATGCCGGACAGAACTATGGCTACACCTTC	CASSHAGQNYGYTF	.	TRBJ1-2	few	TRBV4-2
TGTGCCAGCAGTGAAGCGCTTTCGGGAGCCGGTGGCGAGCAGTACTTC	CASSEALSGAGGEQYF	.	TRBJ2-7	few	TRBV2
TGTGCCAGCAGTGAAGGAACTAGCGGAGACACAGATACGCAGTATTTT	CASSEGTSGDTDTQYF	TRBD2	TRBJ2-3	few	TRBV25-1
TGTGCCAGCAGTTACTCCTACAGAAACACTGAAGCTTTCTTT	CASSYSYRNTEAFF	.	TRBJ1-1	.	TRBV6-5
TGTGCCAGCAGCTTAGCCCTGGCGGGACTAGCTATCACCGGGGAGCTGTTTTTT	CASSLALAGLAITGELFF	TRBD2	TRBJ2-2	few	TRBV7-9
TGTGCCTGCTCCGGGACAGGCATTTACAATGAGCAGTTCTTC	CACSGTGIYNEQFF	TRBD1	TRBJ2-1	few	TRBV30
TGTGCCAGCAGTGGGACTAGCGGTACCGAGCAGTTCTTC	CASSGTSGTEQFF	TRBD2	TRBJ2-1	.	TRBV2
TGTGCCAGCAGCCCCTACTTAGGACAGGGGGACGAGCAGTACTTC	CASSPYLGQGDEQYF	TRBD1	TRBJ2-7	few	TRBV14
TGTGCCAGCAGCTTCTCAGGGGATGGCTACACCTTC	CASSFSGDGYTF	.	TRBJ1-2	few	TRBV7-9
TGCGCCAGCAGCTTGGGGGAAGTAGGGGGGCAGTTCTTC	CASSLGEVGGQFF	.	TRBJ2-1	.	TRBV5-1
TGCAGCTTAACTCGACTACCCCCCTACAATGAGCAGTTCTTC	CSLTRLPPYNEQFF	.	TRBJ2-1	.	TRBV29-1
TGCGCCAGCAGCCATCCCCCCCGGACAGGTCGGTTCTTC	CASSHPPRTGRFF	TRBD1	TRBJ2-1	few	TRBV4-1
TGCAGTGCTAGTAATAGCAACGAGCAGTACTTC	CSASNSNEQYF	.	TRBJ2-7	.	TRBV20-1
TGTGCCAGCAGCACCCGGACTAGCGGGACTACAGATACGCAGTATTTT	CASSTRTSGTTDTQYF	TRBD2	TRBJ2-3	.	TRBV7-9
TGTGCCAGCAGGACTAGCGGGTACAATGAGCAGTTCTTC	CASRTSGYNEQFF	TRBD2	TRBJ2-1	.	TRBV27
TGCGCCAGCAGCTTGAGGGACAGGGCCACAGATACGCAGTATTTT	CASSLRDRATDTQYF	TRBD1	TRBJ2-3	.	TRBV5-1
TGTGCCAGCAGTTTAAACCAGGGTGCGGACAATCAGCCCCAGCATTTT	CASSLNQGADNQPQHF	.	TRBJ1-5	.	TRBV28
TGTGCCAGCTCACCTAACCCAGACAGGAACTACGAGCAGTACTTC	CASSPNPDRNYEQYF	.	TRBJ2-7	few	TRBV18
TGCGCCAGCAGCTTGATGGCTAGCGGGAGGAGCCAAGAGACCCAGTACTTC	CASSLMASGRSQETQYF	TRBD2	TRBJ2-5	.	TRBV5-1
TGTGCCAGCAGCCCGGGACTAGCGGGAGGGCTCCCTTACAATGAGCAGTTCTTC	CASSPGLAGGLPYNEQFF	TRBD2	TRBJ2-1	few	TRBV7-2
TGCGCCAGCAGCCAAGTGTGGTACGGGAGAGGGAATGAGCAGTTCTTC	CASSQVWYGRGNEQFF	.	TRBJ2-1	few	TRBV4-1
TGTGCCTGGACCAGGGGGACAGCAAACTCTGGGGCCAACGTCCTGACTTTC	CAWTRGTANSGANVLTF	TRBD1	TRBJ2-6	few	TRBV30